These T cell receptor beta chains were read from a single sample in a study of T-cell reconstitution after alpha-beta-depleted transplantation in children. From the PCR reads, TCRdb called clonotypes with MiXCR, one entry per CDR3 protein. The sample contains under 35,000 distinct CDR3 sequences, 18% of which appear only once. Sequencing used PBMCs, mostly from graft donor cells, obtained 60 days after TCRalphabeta/CD19-depleted stem cell transplant. The receptors come from a male patient between 2 and 9 years old who had a stem cell transplant for acute lymphoblastic leukemia, so the T cells may come from the graft donor. The CDR3 runs from the conserved cysteine through the conserved F or W. A D gene is named only where the DNA matches it firmly. Rows give clone size only sometimes, using once, few, many, or a class for an expanded clone.

TRBV7-9	TRBD1	15	TRBJ2-2	many	TGTGCCAGCAGCTCCGGACAGGTTTACACCGGGGAGCTGTTTTTT	CASSSGQVYTGELFF
TRBV7-9	.	13	TRBJ2-3	few	TGTGCCAGCAGAGGGTGGGGCACAGATACGCAGTATTTT	CASRGWGTDTQYF
TRBV5-4	.	14	TRBJ2-7	.	TGTGCCAGCAGCTTGTACCCTTTTACCTACGAGCAGTACTTC	CASSLYPFTYEQYF
TRBV9	.	15	TRBJ2-1	.	TGTGCCAGCAGCGTAGTGGGCAGCTCCTACAATGAGCAGTTCTTC	CASSVVGSSYNEQFF
TRBV7-9	.	14	TRBJ1-2	many	TGTGCCAGCAATTTGGGCAGGGGAGTCTATGGCTACACCTTC	CASNLGRGVYGYTF
TRBV7-9	TRBD2	16	TRBJ2-1	medium-sized	TGTGCCAGCAGCTTAACCGGGACTAGCGGGGCCAATGAGCAGTTCTTC	CASSLTGTSGANEQFF
TRBV5-1	TRBD1	13	TRBJ2-7	many	TGCGCCAGCAGCGCCACAGGGGACCACGAGCAGTACTTC	CASSATGDHEQYF
TRBV5-1	TRBD1	16	TRBJ2-7	many	TGCGCCAGCAGCGGGGCAAAGACAGGGACCTACTACGAGCAGTACTTC	CASSGAKTGTYYEQYF
TRBV6-2/TRBV6-3	TRBD1	14	TRBJ2-2	.	TGTGCCAGCAGTTACGGGACAGGAGACGGGGAGCTGTTTTTT	CASSYGTGDGELFF
TRBV9	.	16	TRBJ2-2	.	TGTGCCAGCAGCGCCCTTGGGGACCCTATCACCGGGGAGCTGTTTTTT	CASSALGDPITGELFF
TRBV29-1	TRBD2	17	TRBJ2-2	few	TGCAGCGTTGACGACGGACTAGCGGGGGTGACCACCGGGGAGCTGTTTTTT	CSVDDGLAGVTTGELFF
TRBV6-5	.	15	TRBJ2-7	.	TGTGCCAGCAGTTACACGCCGCCCGGAACCTACGAGCAGTACTTC	CASSYTPPGTYEQYF
TRBV6-1	.	10	TRBJ2-1	few	TGTGCCAGCAATTCGTGGGGGCAGTTCTTC	CASNSWGQFF
TRBV2	.	16	TRBJ2-1	.	TGTGCCAGCAGTGGACGGACCCGTACCTCCTACAATGAGCAGTTCTTC	CASSGRTRTSYNEQFF
TRBV7-9	.	13	TRBJ2-3	many	TGTGCCAGCAGCTTACAAATAGGGGATACGCAGTATTTT	CASSLQIGDTQYF
TRBV18	.	14	TRBJ1-5	.	TGTGCCAGCTCACCATCGGATAGCAATCAGCCCCAGCATTTT	CASSPSDSNQPQHF
TRBV9	TRBD1	15	TRBJ2-3	many	TGTGCCAGCAGCGTACAGGGGGCTTCCACAGATACGCAGTATTTT	CASSVQGASTDTQYF
TRBV7-2	.	14	TRBJ1-1	few	TGTGCCAGCAGCTTAGTCGGAACGAACACTGAAGCTTTCTTT	CASSLVGTNTEAFF
TRBV20-1	.	14	TRBJ2-7	many	TGCAGTGCTAGAGATGCCTCCAGGACAACCGAGCAGTACTTC	CSARDASRTTEQYF
TRBV6-1	TRBD2	13	TRBJ2-5	many	TGTGCCAGCAGTGATATAGCGGGAGAGACCCAGTACTTC	CASSDIAGETQYF
TRBV28	TRBD1	15	TRBJ2-5	many	TGTGCCAGCAGTTTGGGACAGGGGGCCCAAGAGACCCAGTACTTC	CASSLGQGAQETQYF
TRBV6-5	.	13	TRBJ1-6	.	TGTGCCAGCAGTTACAGGGGGGACTCACCCCTCCACTTT	CASSYRGDSPLHF
TRBV6-5	.	14	TRBJ2-2	many	TGTGCCAGCAGTCTCGGAGGGGGCACCGGGGAGCTGTTTTTT	CASSLGGGTGELFF
TRBV7-8	TRBD1	16	TRBJ1-1	.	TGTGCCAGCAGCTTAGTCCGGGGACAGGGGAGGGGTGAAGCTTTCTTT	CASSLVRGQGRGEAFF
TRBV9	.	16	TRBJ1-5	many	TGTGCCAGCAGCGTAGGCGACAGCTATTATGATCAGCCCCAGCATTTT	CASSVGDSYYDQPQHF
TRBV6-6	.	12	TRBJ1-4	.	TGTGCCAGCAGCCACCTTAGGGAAAAACTGTTTTTT	CASSHLREKLFF
TRBV20-1	.	11	TRBJ2-1	medium-sized	TGCAGTGCTAGAGAGTACAATGAGCAGTTCTTC	CSAREYNEQFF
TRBV2	.	17	TRBJ2-1	.	TGTGCCAGCAGTCTACGATCCCTTGGATCCCGCCTGCCTGAGCAGTTCTTC	CASSLRSLGSRLPEQFF
TRBV7-2	TRBD2	15	TRBJ2-1	medium-sized	TGTGCCAGCAGCTTAAGGGGACTAGTTAGCAATGAGCAGTTCTTC	CASSLRGLVSNEQFF